This T cell receptor beta chain was profiled in a study of early T cells in non-severe SARS-CoV-2 infection. Molecules of cDNA were individually given unique molecular identifiers that were attached to them. TCRdb called the 5' RACE reads again in MiXCR, with one record for every CDR3 protein. The profile shows more than 55,000 distinct CDR3 sequences, 10% to 15% of them singletons. Study-level points and caveats: There was a bias toward anti-spike CD8 responses in VDJdb matching, which missed private and CD4 specificities.

On this clonotype itself: Its specificity is not known. It may be a read error: a sequence one base away is much more abundant.

In germline, CDR1 is SQVTM, CDR2 ANQGSEA. CDR3 length equals 14 residues. With 5 bases removed from V and 0 bases from J, the gap between germline ends came to 13 bases. The clonotype originates from an adult who was a healthcare worker with PCR-confirmed SARS-CoV-2 infection or an uninfected control (not recorded which). The specimen was whole blood. The genes are TRBV29-1 and TRBJ1-2; the D is unclear. This CDR3 reads CSVQVRGANYGYTF. CDR3 in DNA: TGCAGCGTTCAAGTACGGGGTGCTAACTATGGCTACACCTTC.